This T cell receptor (beta chain) was documented in a study of T cell responses to AZD1222 COVID-19 vaccine (dated by TCRdb to about 2021). Regarding the study in general: AZD1222 recipients with second doses at about 4 weeks or about 12 weeks were pooled, because spike-specific TCR depth and breadth did not differ between schedules. A total of over 230 trial participants underwent TCR sequencing, of whom about 210 had received two doses of AZD1222 and some 25 had received two doses of the MenACWY control vaccine. Trial participants were enrolled into age subgroups of 18-55, 56-69 and 70-plus years, which contained about 150, 28 and 57 TCR-sequenced participants, respectively.

Trimming takes 3 bases from V and 3 bases from J, and the germline ends sit 21 bases apart. CDR3 length: 17 amino acids, cysteine to phenylalanine. The CDR3 DNA has 51 bases and is translated from base 1. The CDR1 and CDR2 encoded by the germline V gene are KGHSH and LQKENI. The CDR3 regions of human TCRbeta chains were subjected to immunosequencing. The authors' pipeline ran thus. Repertoire TCRs were checked for matches against a reference library of SARS-CoV-2-specific TCRs that had been generated using the MIRA antigen-specificity platform. Breadth meant the fraction of unique TCRs that were SARS-CoV-2-associated, whereas depth meant the fraction of total T cells that were SARS-CoV-2-associated. Each spike-specific TCR was assigned to its reactive spike region and to a CD4 or CD8 class using the MIRA data. Log10-transformed breadth and depth values were compared by one-way ANOVA with Sidak's multiple comparisons tests. Not all clones reach the TCRdb copy of this immuneACCESS table, which keeps in-frame sequences only. Checked studies attribute under half of the gap to unresolved V genes and leave the rest unexplained. V, J and clone size were drawn from that table, and D and trimming were deduced from the DNA. Here the sample has under 150,000 clones; roughly 90% occur a single time. Jointly, the top ten make up 2.8% of the sample.

Overall study outcomes, separate from this receptor: In the small 56-69-year group, the increase in depth fell short of significance, most likely because of low power. Participants were mostly white British and included more females than males, and it was suggested by the authors that clonal diversity may have been underestimated. Reportedly, almost half of the unique spike-specific TCRs recognized epitopes lying outside the regions that are mutated in the B.1.351 and B.1.1.7 variants. Because no samples from the day 14 peak response were available, repertoires could be characterized only after the peak T cell response. A significant rise in spike-specific TCR breadth and depth was observed after two AZD1222 doses relative to day 0 and relative to MenACWY recipients. The vaccine-associated CD4 TCRs covered the entire spike protein, and the dominant responses fell in regions 160-218 and 743-854. Conclusions about previously exposed vaccinees are limited because only a handful of AZD1222 recipients were SARS-CoV-2 seropositive at baseline.

This clone was seen only once. No antigen is known for it. Nothing much larger sits one base from this clone, and base qualities are not available. This specimen's time point label, interpreted: baseline before first vaccination. Vaccinee samples were obtained from the UK trials COV001 and COV002, which included a single-blind randomized controlled phase 2/3 trial of AZD1222 (ChAdOx1 nCoV-19) in healthy adults. For TCRbeta chain sequencing, PBMC samples from trial participants were taken at day 0 and at day 28 after the second dose. The V and J genes are TRBV18 and TRBJ2-7; TRBD2 is possibly the D segment (6 matching bases). Sequences were derived from peripheral blood, sampled on day 0 of AZD1222 vaccination. The source of this sequence is an adult in good health. CDR3 region: CASSPRVDRSGSYEQYF. The DNA sequence reads TGTGCCAGCTCACCGCGGGTCGACCGGTCCGGGAGCTACGAGCAGTACTTC.